The 22 T cell receptor beta chains in this list originate from one sample, sequenced in a study of CD8+ T cells in alopecia areata. RNA, once extracted, was reverse transcribed into cDNA for use as the sequencing template. Sequencing used immunoSEQ multiplex PCR; TCRdb keeps in-frame clones, though not all of them. The sample holds about 220,000 clones, around three fifths seen once. Regarding treatment: oral pan-JAK inhibitor, 5-10 mg twice daily. Specimen: CD4+ T cells sorted from blood, collected at week 4, from a patient treated with tofacitinib. These receptors all stem from a human donor with alopecia areata.

The chain carries TRBV19 and TRBJ1-1; D gene ambiguous. The germline CDR1 and CDR2 sequences are LNHDA and SQIVND (reference sequence). The V gene lost 1 base and the J gene lost 4 bases, with 4 bases spanning the gap. The CDR3 covers 12 residues. The CDR3 nucleotides read TGTGCCAGTAGTATAGGGTCCACTGAAGCTTTCTTT. This codes for CASSIGSTEAFF.

The V gene is TRBV30, the J gene TRBJ1-5, with a possible D match to TRBD1 (5 bases). The CDR3 covers 15 residues. CDR1 is GTSNPN, CDR2 SVGIG, per germline (reference sequence). V lost 1 base and J 7 bases, leaving 17 bases between the germline ends. The CDR3 loop reads CAWSENGGMGQPQHF. DNA for the CDR3: TGTGCCTGGAGTGAGAATGGGGGTATGGGGCAGCCCCAGCATTTT.

The chain employs TRBV6-6 and TRBJ2-1; D is ambiguous. Trimming pared 5 bases from V and 5 bases from J, leaving 7 bases between. This CDR3 is 12 amino acids long. Germline V gene sequence: CDR1 MNHNY, CDR2 SVGAGI (reference sequence). The CDR3 loop is CASSGENNEQFF. CDR3 DNA: TGTGCCAGCAGTGGTGAAAACAATGAGCAGTTCTTC.

The gene calls are TRBV11-2 and TRBJ2-7; D gene uncertain. CDR3 length: 13 residues. Germline loops: CDR1 SGHAT, CDR2 FQNNGV. V was trimmed by 2 bases and J by 1 base, leaving 6 bases between them. Written as DNA, the CDR3 is TGTGCCAGCAGCTTACTGGTTTCCTACGAGCAGTACTTC. It translates to CASSLLVSYEQYF.

This clone was observed once. The V and J genes are TRBV2 and TRBJ2-5; D gene uncertain. The CDR3 has 13 residues. V was cut by 6 bases and J by 1 base, with 9 bases left in between. Germline V lookup: CDR1 SNHLY, CDR2 FYNNEI. The CDR3 loop reads CASRWAPQETQYF. CDR3 nucleotides: TGTGCCAGCAGATGGGCGCCCCAAGAGACCCAGTACTTC.

The chain links TRBV7-2 to TRBJ2-2; D is possibly TRBD2 (6 bases). Looked up from germline, CDR1 is SGHTA and CDR2 is FQGNSA. The CDR3 consists of 18 residues. Trimming took 3 bases from V and 0 from J, leaving 17 bases between them. The CDR3 DNA is TGTGCCAGCAGCTTTCGAGGGACTCCTTACGCGAACACCGGGGAGCTGTTTTTT. Amino acids: CASSFRGTPYANTGELFF.

V gene TRBV7-2 combines with J gene TRBJ2-5, with a tentative D call TRBD1 (5 bases). The CDR3 is 12 amino acids. V lost 5 bases, J lost 5 bases, and 9 bases lay in between. Germline V gene lookup returns CDR1 SGHTA and CDR2 FQGNSA. CDR3 loop: CASSRKGETQYF. The CDR3, as DNA: TGTGCCAGCAGCCGCAAGGGGGAGACCCAGTACTTC.

The genes are TRBV4-3 and TRBJ1-1; 7 bases map to TRBD1. Unmatched junction bases numbered 4, after V lost 3 bases and J lost 3 bases. Germline V gene lookup returns CDR1 LGHNA and CDR2 YSLEER. The CDR3 contains 14 residues. CDR3: CASSHRDSHTEAFF. The CDR3 DNA sequence: TGCGCCAGCAGCCACAGGGACAGTCACACTGAAGCTTTCTTT.

The chain recombines TRBV5-1 with TRBJ2-1, with D perhaps matching TRBD1 (5 bases). Per the germline V gene, CDR1 is SGHRS and CDR2 is YFSETQ. With 4 bases removed from V and 2 bases from J, the gap between germline ends came to 13 bases. There are 15 residues in the CDR3. CDR3 in amino acids: CASSRQGSPYNEQFF. CDR3 DNA sequence: TGCGCCAGCAGCCGTCAGGGATCCCCCTACAATGAGCAGTTCTTC.

The chain joins TRBV30 to TRBJ1-2; D is ambiguous. Germline CDR1 and CDR2: GTSNPN and SVGIG (reference sequence). The CDR3 sequence is 13 residues long. V lost 0 bases to trimming and J lost 4 bases, with 9 bases between them. The CDR3 is CAWSVAGSYGYTF. The CDR3 nucleotides read TGTGCCTGGAGTGTGGCAGGATCCTATGGCTACACCTTC. Together with reference TRBV30 and TRBJ1-2, the CDR3 gives the full variable domain: SQTIHQWPATLVQPVGSPLSLECTVEGTSNPNLYWYRQAAGRGLQLLFYSVGIGQISSEVPQNLSASRPQDRQFILSSKKLLLSDSGFYLCAWSVAGSYGYTFGSGTRLTVV.

V is TRBV15 and J is TRBJ1-5; unclear D gene. With 1 base removed from V and 5 bases from J, the gap between germline ends came to 3 bases. Germline lookup yields CDR1 LNHNV and CDR2 YYDKDF (reference sequence). There are 12 residues in the CDR3. In nucleotides, the CDR3 is TGTGCCACCAGCAGAGGAGATCAGCCCCAGCATTTT. It specifies CATSRGDQPQHF.

The rearrangement joins TRBV4-3 to TRBJ1-1; D uncertain. Trimming stripped 0 bases from V and 4 bases from J, with 15 bases between. There are 16 residues in the CDR3. CDR1 is LGHNA, CDR2 YSLEER, per germline. The chain's CDR3 is CASSQDVGGIGTEAFF. In DNA, the CDR3 is TGCGCCAGCAGCCAAGATGTGGGAGGGATCGGCACTGAAGCTTTCTTT.

This sequence joins TRBV23-1 and TRBJ1-1, with D unclear. TRBV23-1 qualifies as an ORF whose function is uncertain. The CDR3 has 13 amino acids. V was shortened by 10 bases and J by 7 bases, with 19 bases between the two germline ends. CDR3 residues: CATKERAEREAFF. CDR3 nucleotides: TGCGCCACCAAGGAGAGGGCCGAACGTGAAGCTTTCTTT.

The chain combines TRBV27 with TRBJ2-7; 7 positions agree with TRBD1. CDR1 is MNHEY, CDR2 SMNVEV, per germline (reference sequence). Losses at the gene ends were 6 bases for V and 5 bases for J; bases not matched to a gene: 4. The CDR3 is 12 amino acids. DNA of the CDR3: TGTGCCAGCAGAGACAGGGTTAACGAGCAGTACTTC. Translation: CASRDRVNEQYF.

The genes are TRBV5-1 and TRBJ2-1; D gene uncertain. Trimming removed 4 bases at V and 7 bases at J, with 15 bases between. This CDR3 is built from 14 residues. Per the germline V gene, CDR1 is SGHRS and CDR2 is YFSETQ. The CDR3 here is CASSPLVVMNEQFF. DNA for the CDR3: TGCGCCAGCAGCCCCTTGGTGGTCATGAATGAGCAGTTCTTC.

This rearrangement joins TRBV2 to TRBJ2-3, with no clear D. Germline V gene data show CDR1 as SNHLY and CDR2 as FYNNEI. V lost 1 base, J lost 4 bases, and 6 bases lay in between. The CDR3 spans 13 residues. The CDR3 region has the DNA TGTGCCAGCAGTGAAGGGTGGGCAGATACGCAGTATTTT. Protein: CASSEGWADTQYF.

The rearrangement joins TRBV29-1 to TRBJ1-2, with no clear D. Between the trimmed V and J ends, which lost 3 bases and 10 bases, there was a span of 12 bases. The CDR3 runs 11 residues. Per germline, CDR1 SQVTM and CDR2 ANQGSEA. The CDR3 loop is CSVDGPGSYTF. The CDR3 nucleotides read TGCAGCGTTGATGGCCCGGGGTCCTACACCTTC.

This clone was found a few times. The V gene is TRBV5-1, the J gene TRBJ2-3, with 7 bases identical to TRBD1. The CDR3 loop spans 15 amino acids. Unmatched junction bases numbered 10, after V lost 5 bases and J lost 4 bases. From germline, CDR1 is SGHRS and CDR2 YFSETQ. CDR3 region: CASRTGRRVSDTQYF. CDR3 DNA sequence: TGCGCCAGCAGGACAGGGCGGCGGGTCTCAGATACGCAGTATTTT. Together with reference TRBV5-1 and TRBJ2-3, the CDR3 gives the full variable domain: KAGVTQTPRYLIKTRGQQVTLSCSPISGHRSVSWYQQTPGQGLQFLFEYFSETQRNKGNFPGRFSGRQFSNSRSEMNVSTLELGDSALYLCASRTGRRVSDTQYFGPGTRLTVL.

The genes are TRBV4-3 and TRBJ2-6; D might be TRBD1 (7 bases). Trimming left V 0 bases short and J 3 bases short, with 18 bases between. Germline CDR1 is LGHNA and CDR2 is YSLEER. The CDR3 extends over 19 amino acids. CDR3: CASSQDRGIQGGGANVLTF. The DNA of the CDR3 is TGCGCCAGCAGCCAAGACAGGGGGATACAGGGAGGTGGGGCCAACGTCCTGACTTTC.

The chain joins TRBV6-5 to TRBJ2-7, with 10 bases matching TRBD1. V lost 5 bases and J lost 7; bases outside the gene matches: 11. The CDR3 loop spans 15 amino acids. The germline V gene has CDR1 MNHEY and CDR2 SVGAGI. CDR3 nucleotides: TGTGCCAGCAGTACCCGCGACAGGGGGCGAGGGGAGCAGTACTTC. Translating gives CASSTRDRGRGEQYF.

This clone occurred many times. J is TRBJ2-7 and V is TRBV5-1; 13 bases map to TRBD2. Trimming took 2 bases from V and 9 from J; bases not matched to a gene: 11. Germline V gene data show CDR1 as SGHRS and CDR2 as YFSETQ. The CDR3 covers 16 residues. The DNA of the CDR3 is TGCGCCAGCAGCTTCGGACTAGCGGGGGTGTCAGGATCGCAGTACTTC. It codes for CASSFGLAGVSGSQYF.

The chain joins TRBV9 to TRBJ2-3; possible D gene TRBD1, 6 bases. This CDR3 has 15 amino acids. V was trimmed by 9 bases and J by 1 base, leaving 18 bases between them. CDR1 and CDR2 (germline): SGDLS, YYNGEE. The CDR3 protein is CATSEQGTRTDTQYF. Written as DNA, the CDR3 is TGTGCCACGTCAGAACAGGGAACCCGCACAGATACGCAGTATTTT.